Given below is one T cell receptor (beta chain) in context. Its specificity is not known. Clones were sequenced by immunoSEQ multiplex PCR, and TCRdb holds only the in-frame ones, with some missing. Here the sample spans some 150,000 clones, 94% being singletons. The data belong to a study of T cell responses to AZD1222 COVID-19 vaccine. Study summary: Researchers grouped second doses given at about 4 or about 12 weeks into one pool. Overall study findings and caveats: Repertoire sampling was restricted to post-peak T cell response timepoints. Reportedly, nearly half of unique spike TCRs recognized epitopes outside B.1.351/B.1.1.7 mutations. Donors skewed white British and female; clonal diversity was possibly underestimated.

This sequence was found in an adult in good health. Material: peripheral blood, obtained on day 0 of AZD1222 vaccination.

The DNA for the CDR3 is TGTGCCAGCAGTTATAGCGGGAGCGGGACAGATACGCAGTATTTT. It encodes CASSYSGSGTDTQYF. V and J are TRBV6-5 and TRBJ2-3; TRBD2 agrees at 9 bases. J was trimmed by 3 bases and V by 3 bases; bases with no gene match: 4. This CDR3 comprises 15 residues. Per the germline V gene, CDR1 is MNHEY and CDR2 is SVGAGI.